A single sample gave rise to the 12 T cell receptor beta chains below, sequenced in a study of cytomegalovirus exposure and HLA in healthy donors. The PCR ran on 60 Vbeta and 13 Jbeta primers. The table came from immunoSEQ multiplex PCR; TCRdb's copy has only in-frame clones and leaves some out. This table holds under 300,000 clones, 92% found once. The sequenced sample consisted of PBMCs. The receptors were sampled from a girl aged 2-9 years in good health and CMV-seronegative.

The chain has TRBV5-5 and TRBJ2-7; TRBD1 is a possible D gene (5 bases). The CDR3 sequence is 12 residues long. V lost 5 bases and J 1 base, leaving 7 bases between the germline ends. Germline V gives CDR1 SGHKS, CDR2 YYEKEE (reference sequence). CDR3 protein: CASSAGSYEQYF. DNA of the CDR3: TGTGCCAGCAGTGCAGGGTCCTACGAGCAGTACTTC.

The genes are TRBV11-2 and TRBJ2-1; D is possibly TRBD2 (6 bases). Per the germline V gene, CDR1 is SGHAT and CDR2 is FQNNGV. Trimming removed 5 bases from V and 5 bases from J, with 10 bases in between. This CDR3 region has 13 residues. The CDR3 reads CASSQDYNNEQFF. The CDR3 bases are TGTGCCAGCAGCCAGGACTACAACAATGAGCAGTTCTTC.

CDR3 amino acids: CASSPGLAGPYEQYF. The CDR3 DNA reads as TGTGCCAGCAGCCCCGGACTAGCGGGACCCTACGAGCAGTACTTC. The rearrangement joins TRBV7-2 to TRBJ2-7; 12 bases are shared with TRBD2. J gave up 2 bases and V 5 bases, and 4 bases lay outside the gene matches. The CDR3 totals 15 residues. CDR1 and CDR2 from the germline V gene are SGHTA and FQGNSA.

The V call is TRBV7-2, the J call TRBJ2-3; a possible D gene is TRBD2 (5 bases). V lost 8 bases to trimming and J lost 2 bases, with 11 bases between them. Germline CDR1 is SGHTA and CDR2 is FQGNSA. The CDR3 length is 13 residues. Written as DNA, the CDR3 is TGTGCCAGCGAGGGCCACTACACAGATACGCAGTATTTT. Protein: CASEGHYTDTQYF.

Points on this clone: The same CDR3 arises from other DNA sequences in this sample as well. The V call is TRBV5-1, the J call TRBJ2-5, with 7 bases identical to TRBD1. The germline gives CDR1 SGHRS, CDR2 YFSETQ. The CDR3 is 14 amino acids. Unmatched junction bases numbered 0, after V lost 0 bases and J lost 1 base. In nucleotides, the CDR3 is TGCGCCAGCAGCTTGGAGGGGGCCCAAGAGACCCAGTACTTC. This sequence encodes CASSLEGAQETQYF.

V and J are TRBV9 and TRBJ2-2; TRBD2 aligns across 10 bases. The CDR3 consists of 16 residues. The V gene's germline CDR1 is SGDLS and CDR2 YYNGEE. The J segment lost 6 bases and the V segment lost 6 bases, leaving 11 bases of the junction unmatched. The CDR3 coding sequence is TGTGCCAGCACCCCAGCGGGGGGGCCGGGGGCCGGGGAGCTGTTTTTT. It codes for CASTPAGGPGAGELFF.

V is TRBV5-6 and J is TRBJ2-5; D might be TRBD2 (5 bases). The V gene's germline CDR1 is SGHDT and CDR2 YYEEEE. The CDR3 is 12 amino acids. V dropped 0 bases and J dropped 11 bases, with 11 bases sitting between them. The CDR3 nucleotides are TGTGCCAGCAGCTTGGGGCACGGGGAGCAGTACTTC. It codes for CASSLGHGEQYF.

The chain is built from TRBV6-1 and TRBJ2-7; 7 bases line up with TRBD2. The CDR3 sequence is 15 residues long. The germline V gene has CDR1 MNHNS and CDR2 SASEGT. V trimming: 6 bases; J trimming: 4 bases; junction bases outside the gene matches: 12. CDR3 region: CASSRTGGSSYEQYF. The DNA for the CDR3 is TGTGCCAGCAGCCGGACTGGCGGGAGCTCTTACGAGCAGTACTTC.

This clone appeared a few times. This chain links TRBV30 with TRBJ2-5; no clear D. V gave up 1 base and J gave up 5 bases, with 8 bases separating them. The germline V gene encodes CDR1 GTSNPN and CDR2 SVGIG (reference sequence). The CDR3 is 12 amino acids. Written as DNA, the CDR3 is TGTGCCTGGAGTGGATCGGTGGAGACCCAGTACTTC. Its translation: CAWSGSVETQYF. Full variable domain (outside the CDR3, taken from reference TRBV30 and TRBJ2-5): SQTIHQWPATLVQPVGSPLSLECTVEGTSNPNLYWYRQAAGRGLQLLFYSVGIGQISSEVPQNLSASRPQDRQFILSSKKLLLSDSGFYLCAWSGSVETQYFGPGTRLLVL.

V is TRBV2 and J is TRBJ1-6, with 7 bases identical to TRBD1. The CDR3 runs 13 residues. V lost 6 bases, J lost 5 bases, and 1 base stayed unmatched. Germline values: CDR1 SNHLY, CDR2 FYNNEI. The CDR3 DNA reads TGTGCCAGCAGAGACAGGGATAATTCACCCCTCCACTTT. This codes for CASRDRDNSPLHF.

This chain connects TRBV30 to TRBJ2-7, with 11 bases matching TRBD2. J lost 5 bases, V lost 1 base, and 13 bases had no gene match. Germline-derived CDR1 and CDR2 are GTSNPN and SVGIG (reference sequence). This CDR3 has 17 amino acids. The CDR3 sequence: CAWSATLTSGIVDEQYF. In nucleotides, the CDR3 is TGTGCCTGGAGTGCAACGCTGACTAGCGGGATAGTTGACGAGCAGTACTTC. The entire variable domain, with the rest obtained from reference TRBV30 and TRBJ2-7, is as follows: SQTIHQWPATLVQPVGSPLSLECTVEGTSNPNLYWYRQAAGRGLQLLFYSVGIGQISSEVPQNLSASRPQDRQFILSSKKLLLSDSGFYLCAWSATLTSGIVDEQYFGPGTRLTVT.

V and J are TRBV15 and TRBJ2-5; D remains unclear. Germline CDR1 reads LNHNV; CDR2 reads YYDKDF (reference sequence). V lost 0 bases to trimming and J lost 2 bases, with 10 bases between them. The CDR3 totals 15 residues. As DNA, the CDR3 is TGTGCCACCAGCAGAGATCCCGCCAGTCAAGAGACCCAGTACTTC. Translation: CATSRDPASQETQYF. The full variable domain, rest sourced from reference TRBV15 and TRBJ2-5, is DAMVIQNPRYQVTQFGKPVTLSCSQTLNHNVMYWYQQKSSQAPKLLFHYYDKDFNNEADTPDNFQSRRPNTSFCFLDIRSPGLGDTAMYLCATSRDPASQETQYFGPGTRLLVL.